This T cell receptor (beta chain) was sequenced for a study of blood T cell repertoires in COVID-19. The data were produced by immunoSEQ multiplex PCR, yet TCRdb's version contains in-frame clones alone and is incomplete. The sample carries roughly 290,000 clones, 75% to 90% recorded once. From germline, CDR1 is MDHEN and CDR2 SYDVKM. V gave up 6 bases and J gave up 9 bases; unmatched junction bases: 2. The CDR3 totals 12 residues. The gene calls are TRBV28 and TRBJ2-1; 10 nucleotides agree with TRBD1. The sequencing sample was made of PBMCs or T cells enriched from blood (not recorded which). The source of this sequence is a man aged 25-45 years who had recovered from COVID-19. The CDR3: CASRTGGFEQFF. For the CDR3, the DNA is TGTGCCAGCAGGACAGGGGGCTTTGAGCAGTTCTTC. The full variable domain, with the rest looked up from reference TRBV28 and TRBJ2-1, is DVKVTQSSRYLVKRTGEKVFLECVQDMDHENMFWYRQDPGLGLRLIYFSYDVKMKEKGDIPEGYSVSREKKERFSLILESASTNQTSMYLCASRTGGFEQFFGPGTRLTVL.